These 18 T cell receptor beta chains came from one sample sequenced in a study of regulatory T cells in long-lasting Graves disease. Construction of the TCR beta libraries employed iRepertoire HTBI primers in conjunction with Arm-PCR of CDR3 regions. TCRdb reprocessed the multiplex PCR reads via MiXCR and lists one record per CDR3 protein. The sample holds around 500,000 distinct CDR3 sequences, roughly 20% seen once. Noted time point: persistent/refractory GD, antithyroid drugs over 5 years with positive TRAb. From PBMCs, RNA was extracted and then used to make the TCR library. Sequences were derived from peripheral blood mononuclear cells (PBMCs), sampled when the disease was refractory, from a patient treated with antithyroid drugs. These receptors were obtained from a female donor with Graves disease.

This clonotype showed up just a few times. This sequence joins TRBV20-1 and TRBJ2-7, with TRBD2 matching 11 bases. Germline lookup yields CDR1 DFQATT and CDR2 SNEGSKA (reference sequence). V lost 2 bases to trimming and J lost 2 bases; unmatched junction nucleotides: 2. The CDR3 sequence is 14 residues long. Here the CDR3 reads CSARTSGSTYEQYF. In DNA, the CDR3 is TGCAGTGCTAGAACTAGCGGGAGCACCTACGAGCAGTACTTC.

This clonotype was recorded at least ten times. The V call is TRBV12-3 or TRBV12-4, the J call TRBJ1-5; 7 bases match TRBD1. The CDR3 totals 16 residues. With 2 bases clipped from V and 7 bases from J, the junction kept 11 bases outside the gene matches. CDR3 region: CASSLRSSTGRQPQHF. The CDR3 DNA sequence: TGTGCCAGCAGTTTAAGGTCTTCGACAGGGCGGCAGCCCCAGCATTTT.

J is TRBJ2-4 and V is TRBV19; TRBD2 matches at 14 bases. This CDR3 is built from 16 residues. After removal of 4 bases from V and 8 bases from J, the junction contained 7 bases not matched to a gene. Germline CDR1 LNHDA, CDR2 SQIVND (reference sequence). CDR3 coding DNA: TGTGCCAGTAGTACAGGGACTAGCGGGAGTTTAGACATTCAGTACTTC. Its translation is CASSTGTSGSLDIQYF.

In DNA form, the CDR3 reads TGTGCCAGCAGCCCCCGGCTGAGAGAACTCGCCTACGAGCAGTACTTC. This encodes CASSPRLRELAYEQYF. The chain uses TRBV13 and TRBJ2-7; the D is unclear. CDR1 PRHDT and CDR2 FYEKMQ come from the germline V gene (reference sequence). Trimming left V 5 bases short and J 2 bases short, with 19 bases between. This CDR3 is 16 amino acids long.

Judged by abundance, this clonotype is medium-sized (0.01 to 0.1%). This chain uses TRBV29-1 with TRBJ2-1; the match to TRBD1 covers 7 bases. With V trimmed by 3 bases and J by 8 bases, 13 bases remained unmatched. CDR1 is SQVTM, CDR2 ANQGSEA, per germline. The CDR3 sequence is 15 residues long. This CDR3 is CSVENPTGMFDEQFF. The CDR3 bases are TGCAGCGTTGAGAATCCGACAGGGATGTTCGATGAGCAGTTCTTC.

This clonotype was counted at least ten times. The chain recombines TRBV11-2 with TRBJ1-6, with 8 positions matching TRBD1. The CDR3 is 15 residues long. CDR1 and CDR2 (germline): SGHAT, FQNNGV. Trimming cost V 0 bases and J 11 bases; bases outside gene matches: 6. CDR3: CASSLDQGALTPLHF. In DNA form, the CDR3 reads TGTGCCAGCAGCTTAGATCAGGGGGCTCTAACACCCCTCCACTTT. The variable domain in full, with the rest retrieved from reference TRBV11-2 and TRBJ1-6, is EAGVAQSPRYKIIEKRQSVAFWCNPISGHATLYWYQQILGQGPKLLIQFQNNGVVDDSQLPKDRFSAERLKGVDSTLKIQPAKLEDSAVYLCASSLDQGALTPLHFGNGTRLTVT.

The sample holds a few counts of this clonotype. This chain connects TRBV4-3 to TRBJ1-2; TRBD1 might be the D (6 bases). In germline, CDR1 is LGHNA, CDR2 YSLEER. This CDR3 spans 13 amino acids. V lost 1 base to trimming and J lost 8 bases, with 11 bases between them. The DNA of the CDR3 is TGCGCCAGCAGCCAAGTAAACGGGGGCGGCTACACCTTC. This sequence encodes CASSQVNGGGYTF.

This clonotype came up many times. The chain employs TRBV28 and TRBJ1-1; D remains unclear. Germline V gene sequence: CDR1 MDHEN, CDR2 SYDVKM. CDR3 length: 15 residues. The germline V and J ends were trimmed by 2 bases and 3 bases, with 13 bases remaining between them. The DNA of the CDR3 is TGTGCCAGCAGTTTACGGGCGTTTGAGGACACTGAAGCTTTCTTT. Amino acids: CASSLRAFEDTEAFF.

This clonotype occurred a few times. This rearrangement joins TRBV7-3 to TRBJ2-3; no clear D. Germline V gives CDR1 SGHTA, CDR2 FQGTGA. The CDR3 is made up of 16 amino acids. V dropped 5 bases and J dropped 1 base, with 16 bases sitting between them. The CDR3 DNA reads as TGTGCCAGCAGCCTTGGTAGGAGTTGGGGCACAGATACGCAGTATTTT. Translated: CASSLGRSWGTDTQYF. The complete variable domain, with remaining parts taken from reference TRBV7-3 and TRBJ2-3, reads GAGVSQTPSNKVTEKGKYVELRCDPISGHTALYWYRQSLGQGPEFLIYFQGTGAADDSGLPNDRFFAVRPEGSVSTLKIQRTERGDSAVYLCASSLGRSWGTDTQYFGPGTRLTVL.

This clonotype has more than one count but fewer than ten. The chain joins TRBV19 to TRBJ2-5; the match to TRBD1 covers 7 bases. This CDR3 spans 15 amino acids. V gave up 4 bases and J gave up 2 bases; unmatched junction bases: 7. Germline-derived CDR1 and CDR2 are LNHDA and SQIVND (reference sequence). The CDR3 coding sequence is TGTGCCAGTAGTACCCGGGACAGACAACAAGAGACCCAGTACTTC. Its protein is CASSTRDRQQETQYF. Together with reference TRBV19 and TRBJ2-5, the CDR3 gives the full variable domain: DGGITQSPKYLFRKEGQNVTLSCEQNLNHDAMYWYRQDPGQGLRLIYYSQIVNDFQKGDIAEGYSVSREKKESFPLTVTSAQKNPTAFYLCASSTRDRQQETQYFGPGTRLLVL.

This sequence joins TRBV30 and TRBJ2-1, with D unclear. There are 10 residues in the CDR3. Trimming took 3 bases from V and 9 from J, leaving 6 bases between them. CDR1 and CDR2 from the germline V gene are GTSNPN and SVGIG (reference sequence). In nucleotides, the CDR3 is TGTGCCTGGAGCAGGACTGAGCAGTTCTTC. This codes for CAWSRTEQFF.

This clonotype has a count of ten or more. This chain connects TRBV10-3 to TRBJ1-2, with a possible D match to TRBD1 (5 bases). The germline V gene has CDR1 ENHRY and CDR2 SYGVKD. There are 14 residues in the CDR3. Trimming removed 0 bases from V and 7 bases from J, with 12 bases in between. CDR3 loop: CAISESTVSGGYTF. DNA of the CDR3: TGTGCCATCAGTGAGTCGACAGTATCGGGTGGCTACACCTTC.

V is TRBV27 and J is TRBJ1-5; 8 positions match TRBD1. The germline V gene has CDR1 MNHEY and CDR2 SMNVEV (reference sequence). The CDR3 runs 15 residues. Losses at the gene ends were 8 bases for V and 2 bases for J; bases not matched to a gene: 8. In DNA, the CDR3 is TGTGCCAGCGCCATTTCAGGGGGCGGCAATCAGCCCCAGCATTTT. Protein: CASAISGGGNQPQHF.

The chain couples TRBV20-1 to TRBJ1-2; D possibly corresponds to TRBD1 (5 bases). Germline V lookup: CDR1 DFQATT, CDR2 SNEGSKA (reference sequence). V was shortened by 0 bases and J by 5 bases, with 7 bases between the two germline ends. The CDR3 spans 12 residues. CDR3 residues: CSAREDSYGYTF. DNA for the CDR3: TGCAGTGCTAGAGAAGACAGTTATGGCTACACCTTC.

This clonotype was observed a few times. V usage is TRBV7-9 and J usage is TRBJ2-7; perhaps TRBD2 as D (6 bases). CDR1 is SEHNR and CDR2 is FQNEAQ in the germline V gene (reference sequence). V was shortened by 9 bases and J by 2 bases, with 17 bases between the two germline ends. The CDR3 has 14 residues. The CDR3 here is CASAGLQRPYEQYF. Written as DNA, the CDR3 is TGTGCCAGTGCGGGACTCCAACGACCCTACGAGCAGTACTTC. The full variable domain, with the rest looked up from reference TRBV7-9 and TRBJ2-7, is DTGVSQNPRHKITKRGQNVTFRCDPISEHNRLYWYRQTLGQGPEFLTYFQNEAQLEKSRLLSDRFSAERPKGSFSTLEIQRTEQGDSAMYLCASAGLQRPYEQYFGPGTRLTVT.

This clonotype was observed at least ten times. The chain recombines TRBV6-1 with TRBJ2-7; D not certain. V was pared by 5 bases and J by 7 bases, with 12 bases between. This CDR3 is 12 amino acids long. Germline CDR1 reads MNHNS; CDR2 reads SASEGT. CDR3 DNA sequence: TGTGCCAGCAGTACCGGCTTTGTGGAGCAGTACTTC. Its protein product is CASSTGFVEQYF.

As for this clonotype: At one end, the junction sequence differs from germline, possibly due to a read error. This chain links TRBV12-3 or TRBV12-4 with TRBJ2-7, with TRBD2 identical over 7 bases. The CDR3 covers 13 residues. The CDR3, as DNA: TGTGCCAGCAGTTGGGAGGGCGGCTACGAGCGGTACTTC. Translation gives CASSWEGGYERYF.

This clonotype was seen a handful of times. The CDR3: CASSNDLGGNGYTF. The DNA of the CDR3 is TGTGCCAGCAGCAACGACCTCGGGGGTAATGGCTACACCTTC. The J gene is TRBJ1-2, the V gene TRBV9; TRBD1 might be the D (5 bases). Germline V CDR1 and CDR2: SGDLS, YYNGEE. The CDR3 is made up of 14 amino acids. V was cut by 4 bases and J by 6 bases, with 16 bases left in between.